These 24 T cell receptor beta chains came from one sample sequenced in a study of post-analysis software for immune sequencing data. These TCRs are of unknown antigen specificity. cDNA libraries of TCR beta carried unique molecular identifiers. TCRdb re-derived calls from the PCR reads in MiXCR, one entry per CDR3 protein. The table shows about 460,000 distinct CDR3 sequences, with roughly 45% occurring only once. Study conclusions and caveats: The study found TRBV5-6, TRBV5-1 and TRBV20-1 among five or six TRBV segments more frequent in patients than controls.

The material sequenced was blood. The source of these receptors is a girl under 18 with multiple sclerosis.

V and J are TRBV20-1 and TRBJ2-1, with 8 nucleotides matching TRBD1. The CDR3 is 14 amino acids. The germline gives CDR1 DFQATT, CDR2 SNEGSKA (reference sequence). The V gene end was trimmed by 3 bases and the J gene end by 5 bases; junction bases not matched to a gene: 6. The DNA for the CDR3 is TGCAGTGCTAGGGGACAGGAGTGGAACAATGAGCAGTTCTTC. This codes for CSARGQEWNNEQFF.

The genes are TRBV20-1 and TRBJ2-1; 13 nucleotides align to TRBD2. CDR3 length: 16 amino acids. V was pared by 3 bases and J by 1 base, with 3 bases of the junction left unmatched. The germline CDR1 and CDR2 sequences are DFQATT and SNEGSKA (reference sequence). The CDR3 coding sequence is TGCAGTGCTAGGCCACTAGCGGGAGGGTCCTACAATGAGCAGTTCTTC. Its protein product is CSARPLAGGSYNEQFF.

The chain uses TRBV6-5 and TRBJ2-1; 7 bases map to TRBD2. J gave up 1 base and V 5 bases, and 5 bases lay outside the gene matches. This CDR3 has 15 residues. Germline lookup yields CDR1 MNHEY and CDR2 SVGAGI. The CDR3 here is CASSQAGNSYNEQFF. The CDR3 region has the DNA TGTGCCAGCAGTCAAGCGGGAAATTCCTACAATGAGCAGTTCTTC.

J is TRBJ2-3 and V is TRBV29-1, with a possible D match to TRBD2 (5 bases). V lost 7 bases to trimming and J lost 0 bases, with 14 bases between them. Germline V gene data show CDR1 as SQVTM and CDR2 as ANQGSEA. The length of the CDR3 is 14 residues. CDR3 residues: CSAGERPSTDTQYF. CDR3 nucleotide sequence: TGCAGCGCTGGGGAGAGGCCTAGCACAGATACGCAGTATTTT.

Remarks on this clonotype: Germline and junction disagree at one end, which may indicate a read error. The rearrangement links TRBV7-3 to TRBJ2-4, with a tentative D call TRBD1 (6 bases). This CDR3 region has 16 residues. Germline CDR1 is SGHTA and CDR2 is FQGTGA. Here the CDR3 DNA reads TGTGCCTGCAGCTTAAAGGCAGGGGCGCCCGGAAACATTCAGTACTTC. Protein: CACSLKAGAPGNIQYF.

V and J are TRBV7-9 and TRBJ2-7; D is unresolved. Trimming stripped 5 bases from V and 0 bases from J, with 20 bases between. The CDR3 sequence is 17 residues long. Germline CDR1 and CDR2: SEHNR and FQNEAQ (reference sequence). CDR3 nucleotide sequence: TGTGCCAGCAGCACAGCTCGGGCTGGCGTCAGCTCCTACGAGCAGTACTTC. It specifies CASSTARAGVSSYEQYF.

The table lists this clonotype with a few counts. The CDR3 region is CASGTGTGATEAFF. Here the CDR3 DNA reads TGCGCCAGCGGAACCGGGACAGGGGCGACTGAAGCTTTCTTT. The rearrangement links TRBV5-1 to TRBJ1-1, with 10 bases that match TRBD1. The CDR3 runs to 14 residues. CDR1 is SGHRS and CDR2 is YFSETQ in the germline V gene. V dropped 7 bases and J dropped 5; count of bases not matched to a gene: 8.

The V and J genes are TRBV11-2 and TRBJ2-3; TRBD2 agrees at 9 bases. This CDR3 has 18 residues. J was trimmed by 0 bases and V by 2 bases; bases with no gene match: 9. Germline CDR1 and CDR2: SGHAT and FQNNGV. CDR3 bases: TGTGCCAGCAGCTTAAGAGTCTTGCGGGAGGGTAGCACAGATACGCAGTATTTT. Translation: CASSLRVLREGSTDTQYF.

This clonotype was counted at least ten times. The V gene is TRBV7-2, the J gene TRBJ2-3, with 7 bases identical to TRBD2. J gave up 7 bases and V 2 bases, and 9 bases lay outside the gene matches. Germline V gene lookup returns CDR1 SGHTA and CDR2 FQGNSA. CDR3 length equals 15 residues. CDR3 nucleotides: TGTGCCAGCAGCTTAAATGGAGGGAGGGGTCATACGCAGTATTTT. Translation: CASSLNGGRGHTQYF.

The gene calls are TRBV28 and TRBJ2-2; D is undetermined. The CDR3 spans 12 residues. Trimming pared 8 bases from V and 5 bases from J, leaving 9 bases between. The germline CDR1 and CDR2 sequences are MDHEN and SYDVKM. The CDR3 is CASRPATGELFF. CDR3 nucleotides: TGTGCCAGCCGACCAGCGACCGGGGAGCTGTTTTTT.

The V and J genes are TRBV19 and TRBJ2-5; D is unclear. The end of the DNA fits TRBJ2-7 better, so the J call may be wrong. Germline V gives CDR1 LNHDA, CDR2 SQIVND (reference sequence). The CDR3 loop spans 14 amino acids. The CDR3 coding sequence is TGTGCCAGTAGTTATAGTTCACGTCCGGACGAGCAGTACTTC. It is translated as CASSYSSRPDEQYF.

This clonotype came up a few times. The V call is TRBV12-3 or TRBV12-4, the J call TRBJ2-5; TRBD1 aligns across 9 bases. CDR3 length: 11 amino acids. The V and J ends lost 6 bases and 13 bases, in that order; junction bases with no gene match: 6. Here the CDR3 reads CASSPGTGTYF. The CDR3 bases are TGTGCCAGCAGCCCCGGGACAGGGACGTACTTC.

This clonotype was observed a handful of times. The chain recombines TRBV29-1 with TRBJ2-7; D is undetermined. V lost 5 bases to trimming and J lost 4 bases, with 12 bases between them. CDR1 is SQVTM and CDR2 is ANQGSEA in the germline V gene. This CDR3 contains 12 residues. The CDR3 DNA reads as TGCAGCGTTCAAGTCTTTCGGTACGAGCAGTACTTC. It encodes CSVQVFRYEQYF.

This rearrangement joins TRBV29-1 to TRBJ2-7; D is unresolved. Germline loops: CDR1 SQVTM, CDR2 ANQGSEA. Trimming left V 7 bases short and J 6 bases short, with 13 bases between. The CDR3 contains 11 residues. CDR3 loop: CSAMKRTEQYF. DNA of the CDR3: TGCAGCGCCATGAAAAGGACCGAGCAGTACTTC.

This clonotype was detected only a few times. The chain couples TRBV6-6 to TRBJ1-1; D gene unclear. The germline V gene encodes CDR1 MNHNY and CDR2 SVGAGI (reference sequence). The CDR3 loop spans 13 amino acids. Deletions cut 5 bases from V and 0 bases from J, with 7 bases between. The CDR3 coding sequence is TGTGCCAGCAGTCTACAGATGAACACTGAAGCTTTCTTT. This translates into CASSLQMNTEAFF.

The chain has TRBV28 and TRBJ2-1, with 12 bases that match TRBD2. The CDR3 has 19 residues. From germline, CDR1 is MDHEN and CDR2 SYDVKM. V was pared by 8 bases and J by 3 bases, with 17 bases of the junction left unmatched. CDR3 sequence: CASRTDLPTSGRDYNEQFF. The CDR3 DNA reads TGTGCCAGCCGAACTGACCTGCCGACTAGCGGGAGAGACTACAATGAGCAGTTCTTC. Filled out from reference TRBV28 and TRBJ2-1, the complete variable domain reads DVKVTQSSRYLVKRTGEKVFLECVQDMDHENMFWYRQDPGLGLRLIYFSYDVKMKEKGDIPEGYSVSREKKERFSLILESASTNQTSMYLCASRTDLPTSGRDYNEQFFGPGTRLTVL.

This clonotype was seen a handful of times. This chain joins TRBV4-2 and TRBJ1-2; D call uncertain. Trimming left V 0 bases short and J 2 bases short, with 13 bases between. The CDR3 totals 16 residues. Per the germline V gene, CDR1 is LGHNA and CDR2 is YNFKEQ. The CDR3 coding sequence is TGTGCCAGCAGCCAAGATAGGTCTACGGGAAACTATGGCTACACCTTC. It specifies CASSQDRSTGNYGYTF.

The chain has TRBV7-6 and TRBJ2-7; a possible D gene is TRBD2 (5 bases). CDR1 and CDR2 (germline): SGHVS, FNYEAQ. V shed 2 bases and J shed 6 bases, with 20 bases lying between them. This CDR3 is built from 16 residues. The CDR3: CASSLKLGGRDGEQYF. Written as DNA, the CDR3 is TGTGCCAGCAGCTTAAAGTTAGGAGGACGGGATGGCGAGCAGTACTTC.

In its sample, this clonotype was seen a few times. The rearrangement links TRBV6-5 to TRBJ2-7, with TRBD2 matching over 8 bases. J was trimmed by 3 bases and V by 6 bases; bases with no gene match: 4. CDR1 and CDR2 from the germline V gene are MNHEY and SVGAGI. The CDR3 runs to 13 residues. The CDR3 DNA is TGTGCCAGCAGGGGAAGCGGGAGCTACGAGCAGTACTTC. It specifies CASRGSGSYEQYF.

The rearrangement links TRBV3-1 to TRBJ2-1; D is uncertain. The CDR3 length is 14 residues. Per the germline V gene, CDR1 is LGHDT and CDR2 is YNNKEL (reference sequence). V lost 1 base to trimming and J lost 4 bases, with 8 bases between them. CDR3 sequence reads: CASSQGPGYNEQFF. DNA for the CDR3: TGTGCCAGCAGCCAAGGGCCGGGTTACAATGAGCAGTTCTTC.

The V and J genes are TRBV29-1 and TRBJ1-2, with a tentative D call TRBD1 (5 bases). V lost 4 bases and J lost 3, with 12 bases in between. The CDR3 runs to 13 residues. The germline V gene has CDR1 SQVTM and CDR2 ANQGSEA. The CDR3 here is CSVVTDRYYGYTF. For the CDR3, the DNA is TGCAGCGTTGTGACTGACAGATACTATGGCTACACCTTC.

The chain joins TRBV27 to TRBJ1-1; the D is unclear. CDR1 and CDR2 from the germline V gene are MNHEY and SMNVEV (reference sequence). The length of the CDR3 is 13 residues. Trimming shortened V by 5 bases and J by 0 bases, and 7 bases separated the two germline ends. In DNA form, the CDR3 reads TGTGCCAGCAGTGCATCGCTGAACACTGAAGCTTTCTTT. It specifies CASSASLNTEAFF.

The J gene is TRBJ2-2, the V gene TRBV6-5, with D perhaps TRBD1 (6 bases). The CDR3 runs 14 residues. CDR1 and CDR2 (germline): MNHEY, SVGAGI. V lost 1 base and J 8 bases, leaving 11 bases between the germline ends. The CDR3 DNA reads TGTGCCAGCAGTTACTTCAGGGGCGCGGGGGAGCTGTTTTTT. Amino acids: CASSYFRGAGELFF.

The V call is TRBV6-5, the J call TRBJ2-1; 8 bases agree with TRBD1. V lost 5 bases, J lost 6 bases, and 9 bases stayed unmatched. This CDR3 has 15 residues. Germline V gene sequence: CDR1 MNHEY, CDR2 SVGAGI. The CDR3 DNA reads TGTGCCAGCAGTGCCGGGACAGGAGCCAGCAATGAGCAGTTCTTC. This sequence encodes CASSAGTGASNEQFF.